The 3 T cell receptor beta chains listed next were all sequenced from one sample in a study of cytomegalovirus exposure and HLA in healthy donors. 60 Vbeta and 13 Jbeta primers were used in PCR. Sequencing was performed with immunoSEQ multiplex PCR; in TCRdb, only in-frame clones are kept and a portion is missing. Of 85,000 to 130,000 clones listed, 71% are singletons. The sequencing input was PBMCs. Every receptor here comes from a female donor in good health and CMV-seronegative.

The CDR3 bases are TGTGCCAGCAGTTTGGGTTCAGGGAGGTACGAGCAGTACTTC. This sequence encodes CASSLGSGRYEQYF. The chain links TRBV28 to TRBJ2-7, with D perhaps TRBD2 (6 bases). V was trimmed by 3 bases and J by 4 bases, leaving 13 bases between them. CDR1 is MDHEN and CDR2 is SYDVKM in the germline V gene. The CDR3 spans 14 residues.

A few counts support this clone. The CDR3 is CASSLGQYYEQYF. CDR3 nucleotides: TGTGCCAGCAGCTTGGGACAGTACTACGAGCAGTACTTC. The V call is TRBV5-8, the J call TRBJ2-7; D is possibly TRBD1 (5 bases). This CDR3 is built from 13 residues. From germline, CDR1 is SGHTS and CDR2 YDEGEE. V was trimmed by 0 bases and J by 3 bases, leaving 7 bases between them.

V gene TRBV7-2 combines with J gene TRBJ2-1; D uncertain. The ends were cut back, 1 base at V and 8 bases at J, with 12 bases in the middle. This CDR3 has 14 residues. The germline V gene has CDR1 SGHTA and CDR2 FQGNSA. The CDR3 DNA reads as TGTGCCAGCAGCTTAGGAGGCGGCCGGCATGAGCAGTTCTTC. This encodes CASSLGGGRHEQFF.